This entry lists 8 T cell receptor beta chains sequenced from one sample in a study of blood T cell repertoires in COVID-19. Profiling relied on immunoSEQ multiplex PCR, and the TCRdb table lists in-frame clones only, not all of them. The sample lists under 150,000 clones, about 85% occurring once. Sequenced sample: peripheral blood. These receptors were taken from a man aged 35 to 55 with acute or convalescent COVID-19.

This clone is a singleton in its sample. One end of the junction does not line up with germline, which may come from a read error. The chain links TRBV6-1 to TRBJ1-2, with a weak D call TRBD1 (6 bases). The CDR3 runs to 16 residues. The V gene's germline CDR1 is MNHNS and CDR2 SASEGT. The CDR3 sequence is CASIEAPGANYYGYTF. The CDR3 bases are TGTGCCAGCATTGAAGCCCCAGGGGCTAACTACTATGGCTACACCTTC.

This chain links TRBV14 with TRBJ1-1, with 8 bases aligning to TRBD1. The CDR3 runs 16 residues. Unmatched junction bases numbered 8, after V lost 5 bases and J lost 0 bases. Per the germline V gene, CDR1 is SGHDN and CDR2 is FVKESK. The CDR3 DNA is TGTGCCAGCAGCTTAACAGGGGGGGGCATGAACACTGAAGCTTTCTTT. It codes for CASSLTGGGMNTEAFF.

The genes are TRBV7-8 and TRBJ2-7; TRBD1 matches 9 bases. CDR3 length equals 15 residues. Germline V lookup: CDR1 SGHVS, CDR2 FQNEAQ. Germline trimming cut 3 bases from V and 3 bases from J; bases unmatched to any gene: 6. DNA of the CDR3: TGTGCCAGCAGCTTCTCCGGGACAGGGAACTACGAGCAGTACTTC. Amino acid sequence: CASSFSGTGNYEQYF.

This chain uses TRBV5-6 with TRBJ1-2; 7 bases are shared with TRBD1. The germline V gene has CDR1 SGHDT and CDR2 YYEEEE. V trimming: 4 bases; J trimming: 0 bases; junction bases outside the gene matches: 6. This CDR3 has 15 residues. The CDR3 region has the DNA TGTGCCAGCAGCCCACTACAGGGGACTAACTATGGCTACACCTTC. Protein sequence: CASSPLQGTNYGYTF.

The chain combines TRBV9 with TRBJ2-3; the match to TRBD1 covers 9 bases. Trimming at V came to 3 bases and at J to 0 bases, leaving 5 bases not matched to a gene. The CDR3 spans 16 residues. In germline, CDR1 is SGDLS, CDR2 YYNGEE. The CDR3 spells CASSAGQGFSTDTQYF. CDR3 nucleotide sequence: TGTGCCAGCAGCGCGGGACAGGGATTTAGCACAGATACGCAGTATTTT. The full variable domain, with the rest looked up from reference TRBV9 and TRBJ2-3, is DSGVTQTPKHLITATGQRVTLRCSPRSGDLSVYWYQQSLDQGLQFLIQYYNGEERAKGNILERFSAQQFPDLHSELNLSSLELGDSALYFCASSAGQGFSTDTQYFGPGTRLTVL.

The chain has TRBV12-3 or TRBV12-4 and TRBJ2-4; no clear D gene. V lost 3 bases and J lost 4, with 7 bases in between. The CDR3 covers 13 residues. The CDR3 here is CASSFHSKNIQYF. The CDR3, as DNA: TGTGCCAGCAGTTTTCACAGTAAAAACATTCAGTACTTC.

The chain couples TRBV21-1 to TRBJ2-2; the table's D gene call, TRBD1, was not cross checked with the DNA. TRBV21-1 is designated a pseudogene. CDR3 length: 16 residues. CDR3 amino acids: CASSKDPGQGTGELFF. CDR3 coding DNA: TGTGCCAGCAGCAAAGATCCGGGACAGGGTACCGGGGAGCTGTTTTTT.

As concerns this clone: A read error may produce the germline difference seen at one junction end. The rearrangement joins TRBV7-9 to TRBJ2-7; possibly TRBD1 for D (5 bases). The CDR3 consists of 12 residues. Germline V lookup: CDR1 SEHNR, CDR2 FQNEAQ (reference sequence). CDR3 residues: CPERRETYEQYF. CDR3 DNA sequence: TGCCCTGAACGCAGGGAAACCTACGAGCAGTACTTC.